These T cell receptor beta chains were read from a single sample in a study of shared clonotypes between healthy human individuals. The protocol was immunoSEQ multiplex PCR, while the TCRdb copy is restricted to in-frame clones and leaves out a portion. This table has under 1,100,000 clones, about 84% appearing once. Sequencing was done on a sample of memory CD4+ T cells from PBMCs. All receptors come from a man in his late teens or twenties in good health. Some clones in this sample may be carry-over from other donors' samples. Each CDR3 is given with its conserved first and last residue. Fields, in order: D gene, clone size, J gene, V gene, CDR3 DNA, CDR3 protein. A D gene is named only where the DNA matches it firmly. The size entry is marked missing in some rows and otherwise reads once, few, many or a size class.

.,.,TRBJ1-5,TRBV30,TGTGCCTGGAGCGAAATCAATAGCAATCAGCCCCAGCATTTT,CAWSEINSNQPQHF
TRBD1,.,TRBJ1-2,TRBV15,TGTGCCACCAACTACGGGACAGAGTTATATGGCTACACCTTC,CATNYGTELYGYTF
.,.,TRBJ2-3,TRBV28,TGTGCCACCACCCGGGGGGCGGGAGCAGATACGCAGTATTTT,CATTRGAGADTQYF
.,.,TRBJ2-1,TRBV28,TGTGCCAGCAGCCACCTAGCCAATGAGCAGTTCTTC,CASSHLANEQFF
.,.,TRBJ2-7,TRBV29-1,TGCAGCGTTGGGGCGTATACCTACGAGCAGTACTTC,CSVGAYTYEQYF
TRBD2,.,TRBJ2-1,TRBV7-2,TGTGCCAGCAGCCCCGGGACTAGCGACTACAATGAGCAGTTCTTC,CASSPGTSDYNEQFF
.,.,TRBJ2-2,TRBV11-2,TGTGCCAGCAGCTTAGATCACGGCACCGGGGAGCTGTTTTTT,CASSLDHGTGELFF
TRBD2,.,TRBJ2-7,TRBV9,TGTGCCAGCAGCGCCCAGCCTAGCGGCCCTGTGAACGAGCAGTACTTC,CASSAQPSGPVNEQYF
.,few,TRBJ1-5,TRBV7-9,TGTGCCACCCAAGGTGGCAATCAGCCCCAGCATTTT,CATQGGNQPQHF
.,once,TRBJ2-1,TRBV7-2,TGTGCCAGCAGAACGCCAGGGGACTACAATGAGCAGTTCTTC,CASRTPGDYNEQFF
.,.,TRBJ2-3,TRBV28,TGTGCCAGCAGCGTCCCGGACAGAATCACAGATACGCAGTATTTT,CASSVPDRITDTQYF
.,.,TRBJ2-5,TRBV11-2,TGTGCCAGCAGCCAAGGAGGGAGAGTGGAGGAGACCCAGTACTTC,CASSQGGRVEETQYF
.,.,TRBJ1-3,TRBV2,TGTGCCAGCAGTGGGGCTGGTGGAAACACCATATATTTT,CASSGAGGNTIYF
.,once,TRBJ1-2,TRBV7-2,TGTGCCAGCAGCTTAGTCCGGGGTAGCTATGGCTACACCTTC,CASSLVRGSYGYTF
TRBD1,once,TRBJ2-3,TRBV6-1,TGTGCCAGCAGAAACAGGGGGCTGGGGACAGATACGCAGTATTTT,CASRNRGLGTDTQYF
TRBD2,many,TRBJ2-3,TRBV15,TGTGCCACCAGCAGACCTTCCCTAGCGGGACTAGATACGCAGTATTTT,CATSRPSLAGLDTQYF
TRBD2,.,TRBJ2-1,TRBV7-9,TGTGCCAGCAGCTTATCTAGCGGGAGGCAGGGTGAGCAGTTCTTC,CASSLSSGRQGEQFF
TRBD2,few,TRBJ2-7,TRBV13,TGTGCCAGCAGCTATAGAAGCGGGAGAGGGGAGCAGTACTTC,CASSYRSGRGEQYF
TRBD1,.,TRBJ1-1,TRBV18,TGTGCCAGCTCACCACAACGGACAGGGGGTACTGAAGCTTTCTTT,CASSPQRTGGTEAFF
.,.,TRBJ2-5,TRBV7-3,TGTGCCAGCAGCTTGGGCTTTAAGGAGACCCAGTACTTC,CASSLGFKETQYF
TRBD1,.,TRBJ2-7,TRBV9,TGTGCCAGCAGTAGGACAGGGAGGTCCTACGAGCAGTACTTC,CASSRTGRSYEQYF
.,many,TRBJ2-6,TRBV5-1,TGCGCCAGCAGCCCGACAGATTCTGGGGCCAACGTCCTGACTTTC,CASSPTDSGANVLTF